This T cell receptor beta chain was captured in a study of early T cells in non-severe SARS-CoV-2 infection. Study-level information: Bulk RNA from unsorted whole blood was sequenced; chains were unpaired. Notes on the study in general: VDJdb matching skewed toward anti-spike CD8 responses, missing private and CD4 specificities.

The V gene lost 0 bases and the J gene lost 2 bases, with 7 bases spanning the gap. Germline CDR1 and CDR2: MRHNA and SNTAGT. The CDR3 is 14 amino acids. Points on this clonotype: Its antigen is not known.

Individual cDNA molecules carried attached unique molecular identifiers. TCRdb independently ran MiXCR on the 5' RACE reads; one entry per CDR3 protein. The repertoire holds 75,000 to 80,000 distinct CDR3 sequences, with 10% to 12% as singletons. V is TRBV6-4 and J is TRBJ1-2; D uncertain. The sample in question was whole blood, obtained at baseline. The receptor was derived from an adult who was a healthcare worker with PCR-confirmed SARS-CoV-2 infection or an uninfected control (not recorded which). CDR3 amino acids: CASSDSPVNYGYTF. The CDR3 nucleotides are TGTGCCAGCAGTGACTCCCCGGTAAACTATGGCTACACCTTC.